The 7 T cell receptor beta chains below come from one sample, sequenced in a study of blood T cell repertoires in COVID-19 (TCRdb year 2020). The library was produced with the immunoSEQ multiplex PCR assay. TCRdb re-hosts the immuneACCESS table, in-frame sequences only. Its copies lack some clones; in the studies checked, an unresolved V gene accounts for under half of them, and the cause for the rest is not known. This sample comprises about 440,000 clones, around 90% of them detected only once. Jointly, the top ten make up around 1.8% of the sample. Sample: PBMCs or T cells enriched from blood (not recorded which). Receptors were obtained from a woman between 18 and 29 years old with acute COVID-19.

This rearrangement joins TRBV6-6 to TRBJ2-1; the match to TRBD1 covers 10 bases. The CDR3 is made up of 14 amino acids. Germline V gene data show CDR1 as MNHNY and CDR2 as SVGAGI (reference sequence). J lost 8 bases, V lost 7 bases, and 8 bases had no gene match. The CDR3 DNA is TGTGCCAGCACAGCGACAGGGGGCAGGCATGAGCAGTTCTTC. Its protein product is CASTATGGRHEQFF.

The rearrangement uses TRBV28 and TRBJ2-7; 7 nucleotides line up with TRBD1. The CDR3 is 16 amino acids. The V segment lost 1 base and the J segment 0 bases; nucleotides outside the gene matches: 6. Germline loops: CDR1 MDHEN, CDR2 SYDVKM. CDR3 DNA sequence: TGTGCCAGCAGTTTATTGACAGGGTACAGCTCCTACGAGCAGTACTTC. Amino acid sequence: CASSLLTGYSSYEQYF. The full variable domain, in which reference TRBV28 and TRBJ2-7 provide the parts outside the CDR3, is DVKVTQSSRYLVKRTGEKVFLECVQDMDHENMFWYRQDPGLGLRLIYFSYDVKMKEKGDIPEGYSVSREKKERFSLILESASTNQTSMYLCASSLLTGYSSYEQYFGPGTRLTVT.

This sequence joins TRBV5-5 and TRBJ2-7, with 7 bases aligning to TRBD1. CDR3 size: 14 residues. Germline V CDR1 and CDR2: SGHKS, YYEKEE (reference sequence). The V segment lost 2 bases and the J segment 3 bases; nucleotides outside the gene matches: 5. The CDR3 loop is CASSLRGQFYEQYF. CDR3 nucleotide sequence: TGTGCCAGCAGCTTAAGGGGGCAATTCTACGAGCAGTACTTC.

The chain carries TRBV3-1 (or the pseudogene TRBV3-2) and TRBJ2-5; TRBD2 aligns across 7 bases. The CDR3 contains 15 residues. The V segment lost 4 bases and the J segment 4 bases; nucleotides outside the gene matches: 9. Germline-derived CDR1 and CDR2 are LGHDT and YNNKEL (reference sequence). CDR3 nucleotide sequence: TGTGCCAGCAGCCCCAGCGACCCGGGAGGAGAGACCCAGTACTTC. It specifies CASSPSDPGGETQYF.

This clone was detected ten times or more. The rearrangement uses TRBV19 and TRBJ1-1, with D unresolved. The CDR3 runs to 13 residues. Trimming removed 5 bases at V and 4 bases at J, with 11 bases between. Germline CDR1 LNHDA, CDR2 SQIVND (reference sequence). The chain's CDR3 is CASSPSRFTEAFF. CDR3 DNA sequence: TGTGCCAGTAGTCCGAGCCGGTTCACTGAAGCTTTCTTT.

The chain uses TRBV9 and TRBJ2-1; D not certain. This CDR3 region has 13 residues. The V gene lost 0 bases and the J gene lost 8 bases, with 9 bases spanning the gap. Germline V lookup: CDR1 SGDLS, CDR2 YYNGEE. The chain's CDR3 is CASSVGGGDEQFF. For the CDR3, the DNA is TGTGCCAGCAGCGTAGGAGGTGGCGATGAGCAGTTCTTC.

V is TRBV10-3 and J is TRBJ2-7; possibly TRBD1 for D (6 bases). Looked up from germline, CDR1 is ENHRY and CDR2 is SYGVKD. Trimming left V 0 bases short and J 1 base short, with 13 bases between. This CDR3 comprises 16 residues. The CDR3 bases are TGTGCCATCAGTGAGTCAACAGGGAGAAGATCCTACGAGCAGTACTTC. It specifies CAISESTGRRSYEQYF.